The clone carrying this TCR beta chain was picked up a small number of times. Its specificity is not known. The record originates from a study of beta chain features in type 1 diabetes. One heparinised draw of blood, averaging roughly 0.12 L, came from each donor. The study, taken as a whole, reports: People with Type 1 diabetes carried modestly yet significantly shorter TCRB CDR3s in all four CD4+ subsets.

The investigators reverse transcribed all of the isolated RNA, so they sequenced expressed TCRB transcripts. Sequenced by immunoSEQ multiplex PCR; TCRdb stores in-frame clones only, minus some. In the table there are around 280,000 clones, about 15% of which are singletons. Germline V gene data show CDR1 as SGHNT and CDR2 as YYREEE (reference sequence). CDR3 length equals 16 residues. With 4 bases removed from V and 4 bases from J, the gap between germline ends came to 20 bases. Sequenced: naive CD4+ T cells from blood. This clonotype was sampled from a young man with type 1 diabetes. The chain links TRBV5-4 to TRBJ1-2; D is possibly TRBD1 (5 bases). CDR3 nucleotide sequence: TGTGCCAGCAGCCCGGAACAGGCTACTCTTATCTATGGCTACACCTTC. This codes for CASSPEQATLIYGYTF. The variable domain in full, completed from reference TRBV5-4 and TRBJ1-2, reads ETGVTQSPTHLIKTRGQQVTLRCSSQSGHNTVSWYQQALGQGPQFIFQYYREEENGRGNFPPRFSGLQFPNYSSELNVNALELDDSALYLCASSPEQATLIYGYTFGSGTRLTVV.